Listed here are 7 T cell receptor beta chains from one sample, sequenced in a study of T-cell memory formation after mild COVID-19. One entry per CDR3 protein results from TCRdb running MiXCR on the 5' RACE reads. The sample contains about 180,000 distinct CDR3 sequences, roughly 17% of which appear only once. The sample taken for sequencing was PBMCs or a T cell subset sorted from them (not recorded which). The origin of the receptors is an adult woman who had mild COVID-19 (a few samples of this study predate the infection). Cell type and time point are not known.

The chain couples TRBV4-3 to TRBJ2-1, with 12 nucleotides matching TRBD2. Germline values: CDR1 LGHNA, CDR2 YSLEER. CDR3 length: 16 amino acids. The ends lost 0 bases at V and 8 bases at J; junction bases unmatched: 5. The DNA of the CDR3 is TGCGCCAGCAGCCAAGAAGCTAGCGGGAGGGTCGATGAGCAGTTCTTC. Amino acid sequence: CASSQEASGRVDEQFF.

This clonotype appeared once. The chain joins TRBV11-3 to TRBJ2-3; 7 nucleotides match TRBD2. V lost 0 bases, J lost 5 bases, and 2 bases stayed unmatched. The CDR3 length is 14 residues. CDR1 and CDR2 (germline): SGHNT, YENEEA. Here the CDR3 DNA reads TGTGCCAGCAGCTTAGACGGGACTAAAGATACGCAGTATTTT. This sequence encodes CASSLDGTKDTQYF.

The CDR3 is CASSATSWRASSGANVLTF. CDR3 sequence (DNA): TGTGCCAGCAGTGCTACAAGCTGGCGGGCGAGCTCTGGGGCCAACGTCCTGACTTTC. The rearrangement uses TRBV6-2 or TRBV6-3 and TRBJ2-6; D is possibly TRBD2 (5 bases). Germline CDR1 MNHEY, CDR2 SVGEGT. The CDR3 runs 19 residues. V was shortened by 5 bases and J by 0 bases, with 20 bases between the two germline ends.

Ten or more counts support this clonotype. This chain joins TRBV12-3 or TRBV12-4 and TRBJ2-1; D is undetermined. This CDR3 spans 13 amino acids. The V and J ends lost 4 bases and 7 bases respectively, with 11 bases between them. The CDR3 coding sequence is TGTGCCAGCAGTTCCGGCCTTCCGAATGAGCAGTTCTTC. Translation: CASSSGLPNEQFF.

This chain links TRBV12-3 or TRBV12-4 with TRBJ2-4; maybe TRBD1 (6 bases). Trimming removed 5 bases at V and 3 bases at J, with 14 bases between. The CDR3 is 15 amino acids. DNA of the CDR3: TGTGCCAGCAGTCGTAATACAGGGCACAAAAACATTCAGTACTTC. Translated: CASSRNTGHKNIQYF.

This clonotype was recorded a few times. This chain links TRBV7-2 with TRBJ2-3; D remains ambiguous. This CDR3 has 15 residues. Germline CDR1 SGHTA, CDR2 FQGNSA. V was pared by 2 bases and J by 0 bases, with 9 bases between. The CDR3 DNA follows: TGTGCCAGCAGCTTAAGCCTACTGAGCACAGATACGCAGTATTTT. Translated, it gives CASSLSLLSTDTQYF. Full variable domain (rest looked up from reference TRBV7-2 and TRBJ2-3): GAGVSQSPSNKVTEKGKDVELRCDPISGHTALYWYRQSLGQGLEFLIYFQGNSAPDKSGLPSDRFSAERTGGSVSTLTIQRTQQEDSAVYLCASSLSLLSTDTQYFGPGTRLTVL.

The CDR3 nucleotides read TGTGCCAGCAGGCAAGGGACAGGCAACTCCTACGAGCAGTACTTC. It yields the protein CASRQGTGNSYEQYF. The chain carries TRBV6-1 and TRBJ2-7, with TRBD1 identical over 8 bases. There are 15 residues in the CDR3. V dropped 6 bases and J dropped 0; count of bases not matched to a gene: 7. CDR1 MNHNS and CDR2 SASEGT come from the germline V gene.